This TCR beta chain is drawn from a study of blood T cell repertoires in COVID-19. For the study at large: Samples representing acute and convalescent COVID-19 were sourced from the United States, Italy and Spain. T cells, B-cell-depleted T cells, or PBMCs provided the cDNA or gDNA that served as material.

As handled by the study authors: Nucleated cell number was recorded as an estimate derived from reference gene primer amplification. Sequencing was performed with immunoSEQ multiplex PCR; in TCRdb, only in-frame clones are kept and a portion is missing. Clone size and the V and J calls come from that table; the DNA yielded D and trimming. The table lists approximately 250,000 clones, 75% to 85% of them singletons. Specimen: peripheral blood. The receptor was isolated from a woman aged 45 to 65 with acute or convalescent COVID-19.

The CDR3 spells CASSSRPGAYEQYF. The CDR3 bases are TGCGCCAGCAGCTCGCGACCAGGGGCCTACGAGCAGTACTTC. The chain joins TRBV5-1 to TRBJ2-7; TRBD1 is a possible D gene (6 bases). V was trimmed by 3 bases and J by 2 bases, leaving 12 bases between them. Germline CDR1 is SGHRS and CDR2 is YFSETQ. This CDR3 is built from 14 residues.